This T cell receptor (beta chain) was obtained from a study of Ad26.COV2.S vaccination and SARS-CoV-2 variants. Study outcomes and limitations: Total responses of T cells may have been underestimated by the analyses of TCR breadth and depth.

As for treatment: 15 to 20 received Ad26.COV2.S at low or high dose, single or two shots; roughly 5 received placebo; per-sample allocation not given. The samples date from day 63 after the first vaccine or placebo injection. In regard to this clone: Its specificity is unknown.

The protocol was immunoSEQ multiplex PCR, while the TCRdb copy is restricted to in-frame clones and leaves out a portion. The sample shows approximately 420,000 clones, approximately 88% of them seen only once. Germline values: CDR1 SEHNR, CDR2 FQNEAQ (reference sequence). With 1 base removed from V and 5 bases from J, the gap between germline ends came to 20 bases. The CDR3 covers 17 residues. The sample was peripheral blood, taken in a trial of Ad26.COV2.S vaccine versus placebo. The chain combines TRBV7-9 with TRBJ1-1; D may be TRBD1 (5 bases). The TCR sequence derives from a person between 18 and 65 years old who received the Ad26.COV2.S COVID-19 vaccine or a placebo. The CDR3 coding sequence is TGTGCCAGCAGCTTAGTCCAGGGAGGCCGAATCGGGACTGAAGCTTTCTTT. Protein product: CASSLVQGGRIGTEAFF.